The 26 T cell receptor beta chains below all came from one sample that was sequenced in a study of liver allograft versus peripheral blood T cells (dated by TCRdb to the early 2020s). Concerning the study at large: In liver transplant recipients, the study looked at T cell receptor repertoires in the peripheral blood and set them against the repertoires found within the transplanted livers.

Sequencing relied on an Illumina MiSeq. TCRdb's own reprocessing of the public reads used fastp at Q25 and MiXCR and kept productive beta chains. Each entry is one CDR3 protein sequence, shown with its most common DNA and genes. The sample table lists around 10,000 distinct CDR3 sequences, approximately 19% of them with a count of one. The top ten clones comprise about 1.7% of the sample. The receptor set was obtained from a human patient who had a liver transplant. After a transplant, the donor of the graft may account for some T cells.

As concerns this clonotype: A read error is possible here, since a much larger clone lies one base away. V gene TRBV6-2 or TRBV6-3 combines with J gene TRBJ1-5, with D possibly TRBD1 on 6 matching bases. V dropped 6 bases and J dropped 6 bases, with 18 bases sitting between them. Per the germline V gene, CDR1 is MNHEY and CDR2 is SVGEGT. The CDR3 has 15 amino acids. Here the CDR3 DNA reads TGTGCCAGCAGAACCACAGGGTCCCACACTCAGCCCCAGCATTTT. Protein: CASRTTGSHTQPQHF.

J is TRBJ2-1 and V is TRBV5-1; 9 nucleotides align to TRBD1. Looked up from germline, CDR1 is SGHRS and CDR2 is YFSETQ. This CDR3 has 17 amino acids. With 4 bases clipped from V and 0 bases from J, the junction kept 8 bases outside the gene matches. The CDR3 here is CASSRTGDPGSYNEQFF. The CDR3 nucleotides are TGCGCCAGCAGCCGGACAGGGGATCCAGGCTCCTACAATGAGCAGTTCTTC.

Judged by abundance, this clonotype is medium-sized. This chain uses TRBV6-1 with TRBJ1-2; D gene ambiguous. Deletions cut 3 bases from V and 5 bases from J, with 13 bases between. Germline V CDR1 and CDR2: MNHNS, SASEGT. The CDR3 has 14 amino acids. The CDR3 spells CASSEGQQVYGYTF. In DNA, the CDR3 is TGTGCCAGCAGTGAGGGTCAGCAGGTTTATGGCTACACCTTC.

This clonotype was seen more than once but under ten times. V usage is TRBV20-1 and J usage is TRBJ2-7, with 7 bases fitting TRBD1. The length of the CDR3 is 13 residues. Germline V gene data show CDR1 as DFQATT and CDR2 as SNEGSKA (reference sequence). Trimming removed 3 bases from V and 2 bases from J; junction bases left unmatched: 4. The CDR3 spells CSASPGQTYEQYF. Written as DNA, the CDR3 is TGCAGTGCTAGTCCGGGACAGACCTACGAGCAGTACTTC.

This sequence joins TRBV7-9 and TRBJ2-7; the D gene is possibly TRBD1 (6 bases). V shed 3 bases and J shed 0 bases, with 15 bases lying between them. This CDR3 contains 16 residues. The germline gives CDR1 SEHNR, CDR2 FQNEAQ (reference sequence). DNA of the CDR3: TGTGCCAGCAGCTTCGTTTTCAGGGGCAGCTCCTACGAGCAGTACTTC. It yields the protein CASSFVFRGSSYEQYF.

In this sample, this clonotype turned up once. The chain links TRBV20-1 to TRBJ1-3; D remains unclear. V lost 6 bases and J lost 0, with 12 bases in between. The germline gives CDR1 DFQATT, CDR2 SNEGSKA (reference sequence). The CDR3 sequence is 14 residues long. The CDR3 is CSARPHSSGNTIYF. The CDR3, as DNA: TGCAGTGCGCGCCCCCACAGCTCTGGAAACACCATATATTTT.

The CDR3 is CASSSQPNTEAFF. DNA of the CDR3: TGTGCCAGCAGCTCCCAACCGAACACTGAAGCTTTCTTT. The chain links TRBV11-1 to TRBJ1-1; D not certain. V dropped 4 bases and J dropped 1 base, with 7 bases sitting between them. The CDR3 contains 13 residues. Germline-derived CDR1 and CDR2 are SGHAT and FQDESV (reference sequence).

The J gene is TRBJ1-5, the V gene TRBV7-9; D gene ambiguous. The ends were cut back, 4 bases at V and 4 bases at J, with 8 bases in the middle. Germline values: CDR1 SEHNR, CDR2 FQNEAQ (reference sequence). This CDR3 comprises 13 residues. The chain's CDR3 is CASSSERNQPQHF. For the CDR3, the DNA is TGTGCCAGCAGCTCTGAGAGGAATCAGCCCCAGCATTTT.

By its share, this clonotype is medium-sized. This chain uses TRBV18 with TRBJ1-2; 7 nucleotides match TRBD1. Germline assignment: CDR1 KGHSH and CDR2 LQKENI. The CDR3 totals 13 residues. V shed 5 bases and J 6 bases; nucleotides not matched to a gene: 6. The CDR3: CASSRQGGDGYTF. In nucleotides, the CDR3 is TGTGCCAGCTCAAGACAGGGAGGCGATGGCTACACCTTC.

In nucleotides, the CDR3 is TGTGCCAGCGAAGACAGGGGGATGTCCGGGGAGCTGTTTTTT. This sequence encodes CASEDRGMSGELFF. The chain is built from TRBV7-3 and TRBJ2-2; 9 nucleotides align to TRBD1. The germline CDR1 and CDR2 sequences are SGHTA and FQGTGA. The CDR3 consists of 14 residues. V lost 8 bases, J lost 6 bases, and 7 bases stayed unmatched.

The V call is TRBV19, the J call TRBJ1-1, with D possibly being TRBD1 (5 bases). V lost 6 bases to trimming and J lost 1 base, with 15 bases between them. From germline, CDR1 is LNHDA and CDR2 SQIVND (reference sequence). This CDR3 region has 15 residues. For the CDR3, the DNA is TGTGCCAGTAGGACCTTTGCGGGACCGAACACTGAAGCTTTCTTT. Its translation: CASRTFAGPNTEAFF.

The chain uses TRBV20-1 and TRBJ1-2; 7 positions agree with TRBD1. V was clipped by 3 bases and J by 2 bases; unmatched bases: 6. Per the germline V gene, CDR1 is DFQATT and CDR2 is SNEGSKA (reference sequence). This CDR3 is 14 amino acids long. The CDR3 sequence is CSARAQGWNYGYTF. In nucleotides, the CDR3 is TGCAGTGCTAGGGCACAGGGGTGGAACTATGGCTACACCTTC.

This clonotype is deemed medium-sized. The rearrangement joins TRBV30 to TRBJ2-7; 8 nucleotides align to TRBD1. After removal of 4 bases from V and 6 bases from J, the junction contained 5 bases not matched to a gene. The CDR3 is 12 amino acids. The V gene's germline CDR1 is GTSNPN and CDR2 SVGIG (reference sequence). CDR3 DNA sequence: TGTGCCTGGAAGGACAGGGTGGGCGAGCAGTACTTC. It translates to CAWKDRVGEQYF.

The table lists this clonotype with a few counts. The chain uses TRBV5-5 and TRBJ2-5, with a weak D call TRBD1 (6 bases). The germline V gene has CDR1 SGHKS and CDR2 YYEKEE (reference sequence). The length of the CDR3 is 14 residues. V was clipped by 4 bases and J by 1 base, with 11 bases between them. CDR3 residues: CASSRDIFQETQYF. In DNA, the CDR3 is TGTGCCAGCAGCCGGGACATCTTCCAAGAGACCCAGTACTTC.

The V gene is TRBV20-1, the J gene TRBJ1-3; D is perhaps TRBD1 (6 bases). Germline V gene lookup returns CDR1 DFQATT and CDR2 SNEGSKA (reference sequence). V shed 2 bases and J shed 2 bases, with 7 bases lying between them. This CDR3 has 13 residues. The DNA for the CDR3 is TGCAGTGCTAGATCAGGGGCTGGAAACACCATATATTTT. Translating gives CSARSGAGNTIYF.

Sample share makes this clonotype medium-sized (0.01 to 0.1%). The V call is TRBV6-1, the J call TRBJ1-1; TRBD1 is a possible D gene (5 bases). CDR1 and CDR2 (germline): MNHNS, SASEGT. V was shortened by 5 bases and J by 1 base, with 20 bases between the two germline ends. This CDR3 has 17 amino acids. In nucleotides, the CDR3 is TGTGCCAGCAGTCTGGGAGGGTACAGAGGGGAGAACACTGAAGCTTTCTTT. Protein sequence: CASSLGGYRGENTEAFF.

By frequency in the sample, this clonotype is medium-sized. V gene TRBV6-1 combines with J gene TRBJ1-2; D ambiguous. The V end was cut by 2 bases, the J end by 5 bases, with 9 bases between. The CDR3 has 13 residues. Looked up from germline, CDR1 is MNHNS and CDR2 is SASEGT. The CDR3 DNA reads TGTGCCAGCAGTGAACCCTCCCTTTATGGCTACACCTTC. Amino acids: CASSEPSLYGYTF.

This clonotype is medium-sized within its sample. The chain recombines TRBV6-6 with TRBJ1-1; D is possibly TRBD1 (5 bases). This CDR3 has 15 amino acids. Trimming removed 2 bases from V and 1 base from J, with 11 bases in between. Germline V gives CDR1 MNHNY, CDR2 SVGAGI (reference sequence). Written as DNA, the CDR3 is TGTGCCAGCAGTTACAGGGTTAGGGGGAACACTGAAGCTTTCTTT. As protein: CASSYRVRGNTEAFF.

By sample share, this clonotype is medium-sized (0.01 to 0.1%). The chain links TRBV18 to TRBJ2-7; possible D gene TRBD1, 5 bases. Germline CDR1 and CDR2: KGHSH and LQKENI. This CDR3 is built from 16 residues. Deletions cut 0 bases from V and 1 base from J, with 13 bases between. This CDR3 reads CASSPPGLGRSYEQYF. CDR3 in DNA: TGTGCCAGCTCACCACCGGGGCTTGGTCGTTCCTACGAGCAGTACTTC.

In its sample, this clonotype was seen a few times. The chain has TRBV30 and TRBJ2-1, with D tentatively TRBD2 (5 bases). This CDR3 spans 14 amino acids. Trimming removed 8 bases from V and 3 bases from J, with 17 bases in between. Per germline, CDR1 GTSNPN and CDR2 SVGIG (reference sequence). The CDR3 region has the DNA TGTGCCCGCTCTTTAGGGAGAAACTACAATGAGCAGTTCTTC. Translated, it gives CARSLGRNYNEQFF.

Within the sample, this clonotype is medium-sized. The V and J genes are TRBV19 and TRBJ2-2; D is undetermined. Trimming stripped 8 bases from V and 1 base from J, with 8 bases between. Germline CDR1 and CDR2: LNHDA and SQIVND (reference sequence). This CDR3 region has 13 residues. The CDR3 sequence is CASERVNTGELFF. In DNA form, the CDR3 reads TGTGCCAGTGAAAGGGTGAACACCGGGGAGCTGTTTTTT.

CDR3 region: CASSYSGLGQGEQYF. The CDR3 region has the DNA TGTGCCAGCAGTTACTCGGGTTTGGGACAGGGCGAGCAGTACTTC. The J gene is TRBJ2-7, the V gene TRBV6-5, with 9 bases lining up with TRBD1. Germline loops: CDR1 MNHEY, CDR2 SVGAGI. The CDR3 loop spans 15 amino acids. V lost 0 bases and J lost 6; bases outside the gene matches: 6.

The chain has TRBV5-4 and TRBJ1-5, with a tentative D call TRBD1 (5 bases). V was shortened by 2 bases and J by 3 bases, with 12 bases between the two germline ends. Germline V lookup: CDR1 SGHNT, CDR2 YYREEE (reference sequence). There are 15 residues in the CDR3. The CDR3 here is CASSFGGGDNQPQHF. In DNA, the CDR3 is TGTGCCAGCAGCTTTGGGGGGGGGGACAATCAGCCCCAGCATTTT.

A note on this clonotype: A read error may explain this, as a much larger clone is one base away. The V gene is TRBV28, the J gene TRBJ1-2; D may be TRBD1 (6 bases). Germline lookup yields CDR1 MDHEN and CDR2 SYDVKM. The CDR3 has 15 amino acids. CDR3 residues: CASTWGGPNAVGYIF. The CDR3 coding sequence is TGTGCCAGCACTTGGGGGGGGCCAAACGCCGTGGGCTACATCTTC.

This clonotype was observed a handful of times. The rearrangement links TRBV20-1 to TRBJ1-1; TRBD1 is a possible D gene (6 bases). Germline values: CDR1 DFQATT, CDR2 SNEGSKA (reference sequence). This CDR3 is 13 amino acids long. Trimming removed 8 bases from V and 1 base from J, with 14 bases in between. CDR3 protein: CSPKPTGNTEAFF. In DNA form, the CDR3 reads TGCAGTCCCAAACCGACAGGGAACACTGAAGCTTTCTTT.

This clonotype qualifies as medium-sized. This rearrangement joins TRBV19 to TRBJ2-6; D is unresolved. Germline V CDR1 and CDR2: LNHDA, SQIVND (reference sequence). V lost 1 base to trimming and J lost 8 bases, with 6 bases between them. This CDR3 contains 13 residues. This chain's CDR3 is CASSIVGSNVLTF. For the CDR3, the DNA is TGTGCCAGTAGTATAGTGGGCTCCAACGTCCTGACTTTC.